The clone carrying this TCR beta chain showed up just a few times. The sample belongs to a study of blood T cell repertoires in COVID-19. Study-wide context: PBMCs, B-cell-depleted T cells, or T cells provided the cDNA or gDNA that made up the material.

Sequencing was performed with immunoSEQ multiplex PCR; in TCRdb, only in-frame clones are kept and a portion is missing. The sample shows over 100,000 clones, around nine tenths of them seen only once. Patients of the Seattle cohort, enrolled during active infection, were followed longitudinally. Sequences were obtained from peripheral blood. The TCR sequence derives from an older woman with COVID-19, enrolled during active disease.

This CDR3 reads CASSSLDTDFQETQYF. CDR3 DNA: TGTGCCAGCAGCTCCCTTGACACGGACTTCCAAGAGACCCAGTACTTC. V and J are TRBV7-2 and TRBJ2-5, with a possible D match to TRBD2 (5 bases). The V end lost 4 bases, the J end lost 1 base, and 16 bases lay between the germline ends. The CDR3 runs 16 residues. Germline CDR1 SGHTA, CDR2 FQGNSA.